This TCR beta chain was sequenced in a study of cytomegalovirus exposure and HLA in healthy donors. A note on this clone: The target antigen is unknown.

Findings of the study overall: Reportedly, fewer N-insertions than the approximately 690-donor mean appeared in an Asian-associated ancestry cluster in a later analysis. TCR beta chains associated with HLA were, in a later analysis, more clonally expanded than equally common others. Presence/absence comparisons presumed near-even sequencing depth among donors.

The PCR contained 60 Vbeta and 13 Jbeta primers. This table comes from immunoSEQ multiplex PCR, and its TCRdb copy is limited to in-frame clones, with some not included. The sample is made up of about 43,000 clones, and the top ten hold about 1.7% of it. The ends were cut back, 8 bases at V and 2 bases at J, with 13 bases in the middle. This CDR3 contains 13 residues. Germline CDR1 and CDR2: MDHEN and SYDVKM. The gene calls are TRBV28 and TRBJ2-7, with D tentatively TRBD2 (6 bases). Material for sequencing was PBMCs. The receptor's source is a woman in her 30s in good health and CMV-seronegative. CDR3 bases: TGTGCCAGCGGCGGGACTCCTACCTACGAGCAGTACTTC. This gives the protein CASGGTPTYEQYF.